The T cell receptor beta chain under discussion was sequenced for a study of beta chain features in type 1 diabetes. The CDR3 runs to 16 residues. This clone was observed a few times. As every portion of the isolated RNA was reverse transcribed, the sequencing read expressed TCRB transcripts. Assay: immunoSEQ multiplex PCR; the TCRdb copy retains only in-frame clones and omits some. Of almost 250,000 clones listed, roughly 14% are singletons. Material: naive CD4+ T cells from blood. The V and J genes are TRBV21-1 and TRBJ2-3; no DNA check was done on the table's D call, TRBD1. TRBV21-1 is termed a pseudogene. The TCR was taken from a woman between 35 and 50 years old in good health. CDR3 sequence reads: CASSANGHPGTDTQYF. CDR3 DNA sequence: TGTGCCAGCAGCGCGAACGGACACCCTGGCACGGATACGCAGTATTTT.